Listed here are 16 T cell receptor beta chains from one sample, sequenced in a study of blood T cell repertoires in COVID-19. Libraries were prepared by immunoSEQ multiplex PCR; TCRdb keeps only in-frame clonotypes and omits some of them. This sample has approximately 390,000 clones, with about 90% found just once. Sample: peripheral blood. The source of these receptors is a man aged 18 to 29 with active or convalescent COVID-19.

J is TRBJ2-1 and V is TRBV19; D unresolved. Germline assignment: CDR1 LNHDA and CDR2 SQIVND (reference sequence). CDR3 length equals 12 residues. The germline V and J ends were trimmed by 4 bases and 8 bases, with 9 bases remaining between them. CDR3 sequence (DNA): TGTGCCAGTAGTACATCGGTGGATGAGCAGTTCTTC. Its protein is CASSTSVDEQFF.

This chain joins TRBV27 and TRBJ2-1, with 12 positions matching TRBD2. Germline V gene lookup returns CDR1 MNHEY and CDR2 SMNVEV (reference sequence). After removal of 2 bases from V and 7 bases from J, the junction contained 6 bases not matched to a gene. The CDR3 length is 16 residues. CDR3 bases: TGTGCCAGCAGTTTACGGCTAGCGGGAGGGTCAAATGAGCAGTTCTTC. Translation gives CASSLRLAGGSNEQFF.

V gene TRBV19 combines with J gene TRBJ2-7; D is perhaps TRBD2 (6 bases). CDR1 is LNHDA, CDR2 SQIVND, per germline (reference sequence). Between the trimmed V and J ends, which lost 5 bases and 7 bases, there was a span of 15 bases. The CDR3 spans 13 residues. The CDR3: CASSAGPSLEQYF. In DNA form, the CDR3 reads TGTGCCAGTAGTGCGGGACCATCTTTGGAGCAGTACTTC.

V and J are TRBV7-6 and TRBJ1-1; 7 nucleotides agree with TRBD1. CDR3 length equals 14 residues. The J segment lost 0 bases and the V segment lost 5 bases, leaving 3 bases of the junction unmatched. Germline CDR1 SGHVS, CDR2 FNYEAQ. The CDR3 coding sequence is TGTGCCAGCAGCACCGGACAGGTGAACACTGAAGCTTTCTTT. Amino acid sequence: CASSTGQVNTEAFF.

V usage is TRBV9 and J usage is TRBJ2-7; 7 nucleotides agree with TRBD1. CDR3 length: 14 residues. J lost 5 bases, V lost 1 base, and 6 bases had no gene match. CDR1 and CDR2 from the germline V gene are SGDLS and YYNGEE. CDR3 sequence: CASSVWDSGNEQYF. The CDR3 region has the DNA TGTGCCAGCAGCGTATGGGACAGTGGCAACGAGCAGTACTTC. The full variable domain, completed using reference TRBV9 and TRBJ2-7, is DSGVTQTPKHLITATGQRVTLRCSPRSGDLSVYWYQQSLDQGLQFLIQYYNGEERAKGNILERFSAQQFPDLHSELNLSSLELGDSALYFCASSVWDSGNEQYFGPGTRLTVT.

The gene calls are TRBV3-1 (or the pseudogene TRBV3-2) and TRBJ2-2; no firm D call. V was shortened by 8 bases and J by 5 bases, with 12 bases between the two germline ends. Per germline, CDR1 LGHDT and CDR2 YNNKEL (reference sequence). The CDR3 loop spans 13 amino acids. The CDR3 here is CASRQEGTGELFF. In DNA form, the CDR3 reads TGTGCCAGCCGGCAGGAAGGAACCGGGGAGCTGTTTTTT.

The chain links TRBV19 to TRBJ1-5; D is uncertain. The germline V and J ends were trimmed by 3 bases and 5 bases, with 26 bases remaining between them. Germline V gene data show CDR1 as LNHDA and CDR2 as SQIVND (reference sequence). The CDR3 extends over 19 amino acids. CDR3 nucleotide sequence: TGTGCCAGTAGTATTGACTTACTGTGGCGGCAGCGCTCTGATCAGCCCCAGCATTTT. This codes for CASSIDLLWRQRSDQPQHF.

The V and J genes are TRBV5-1 and TRBJ1-2, with 7 bases fitting TRBD1. The CDR3 contains 13 residues. CDR1 and CDR2 from the germline V gene are SGHRS and YFSETQ. The ends lost 5 bases at V and 6 bases at J; junction bases unmatched: 7. This CDR3 reads CASSQTGDHGYTF. Here the CDR3 DNA reads TGCGCCAGCAGTCAAACAGGGGATCATGGCTACACCTTC.

J is TRBJ2-1 and V is TRBV5-1; perhaps TRBD2 as D (6 bases). The CDR3 contains 15 residues. Germline V CDR1 and CDR2: SGHRS, YFSETQ. V was pared by 4 bases and J by 0 bases, with 11 bases between. CDR3: CASSRVGGSYNEQFF. Written as DNA, the CDR3 is TGCGCCAGCAGCCGGGTGGGAGGCTCCTACAATGAGCAGTTCTTC.

This rearrangement joins TRBV11-2 to TRBJ1-1; D is undetermined. V was shortened by 3 bases and J by 4 bases, with 9 bases between the two germline ends. The CDR3 is made up of 13 amino acids. The germline CDR1 and CDR2 sequences are SGHAT and FQNNGV. This chain's CDR3 is CASSLHFGTEAFF. CDR3 coding DNA: TGTGCCAGCAGCTTGCACTTTGGCACTGAAGCTTTCTTT.

The rearrangement joins TRBV9 to TRBJ2-2, with TRBD1 matching over 7 bases. J gave up 5 bases and V 3 bases, and 4 bases lay outside the gene matches. CDR1 and CDR2 from the germline V gene are SGDLS and YYNGEE. There are 14 residues in the CDR3. CDR3 in DNA: TGTGCCAGCAGCGCCGACAGGGCGACCGGGGAGCTGTTTTTT. Translating it yields CASSADRATGELFF. The full variable domain, completed using reference TRBV9 and TRBJ2-2, is DSGVTQTPKHLITATGQRVTLRCSPRSGDLSVYWYQQSLDQGLQFLIQYYNGEERAKGNILERFSAQQFPDLHSELNLSSLELGDSALYFCASSADRATGELFFGEGSRLTVL.

The CDR3 DNA is TGTGCCAGCAGCCAGACTAAGGGCAATGAGCAGTTCTTC. Protein sequence: CASSQTKGNEQFF. The J gene is TRBJ2-1, the V gene TRBV12-3 or TRBV12-4, with D perhaps TRBD2 (5 bases). There are 13 residues in the CDR3. V was cut by 6 bases and J by 6 bases, with 12 bases left in between.

This sequence joins TRBV27 and TRBJ2-3, with 8 positions matching TRBD1. The CDR3 has 15 amino acids. V trimming: 5 bases; J trimming: 4 bases; junction bases outside the gene matches: 8. Germline CDR1 is MNHEY and CDR2 is SMNVEV (reference sequence). CDR3 amino acids: CASSQRQGFADTQYF. The CDR3 DNA follows: TGTGCCAGCAGTCAGCGACAGGGGTTTGCAGATACGCAGTATTTT.

Concerning this clone itself: The same CDR3 also results from other DNA sequences found in this sample. This chain joins TRBV12-3 or TRBV12-4 and TRBJ1-5; D not resolved. The CDR3 has 13 amino acids. V lost 2 bases and J lost 4, with 6 bases in between. The CDR3 DNA follows: TGTGCCAGCAGTTTAACCGGTAATCAGCCCCAGCATTTT. Residues: CASSLTGNQPQHF.

The chain joins TRBV5-6 to TRBJ2-2; D is perhaps TRBD2 (5 bases). Germline loops: CDR1 SGHDT, CDR2 YYEEEE. Trimming pared 0 bases from V and 0 bases from J, leaving 12 bases between. CDR3 length equals 17 residues. The DNA for the CDR3 is TGTGCCAGCAGCTTGGAATCCCCGGGAACGAACACCGGGGAGCTGTTTTTT. It specifies CASSLESPGTNTGELFF.

This clone was observed once. The rearrangement joins TRBV4-3 to TRBJ1-3; D gene ambiguous. The V gene's germline CDR1 is LGHNA and CDR2 YSLEER. CDR3 length equals 16 residues. V shed 0 bases and J shed 8 bases, with 17 bases lying between them. CDR3 in DNA: TGCGCCAGCAGCCAAGATCTCGCGGGCCGCGGGGACACCATATATTTT. This gives the protein CASSQDLAGRGDTIYF.